The source of this T cell receptor beta chain is a study of T cell repertoires in cytomegalovirus infection. The wider study: Epitope selection comprised recently identified HLA-C-restricted CMV epitopes and well-studied HLA-B-restricted CMV epitopes. Indications of both CMV infection and matching HLA type were provided by public TCR beta signatures.

This clonotype has only a few counts. Its antigen remains unidentified. A much bigger clone sits one base away, suggesting this may be a read error. General observations from the study: HLA-C-restricted CMV-specific TCR beta clonotypes prevailed in the ex vivo response. Based on cumulative public TCR beta family frequency, carriers of CMV plus the relevant HLA were identified.

TCRdb recomputed calls from the reads with MiXCR, one row per CDR3 protein. The table shows about 900,000 distinct CDR3 sequences, with approximately 30% occurring only once. The V end lost 0 bases, the J end lost 6 bases, and 12 bases lay between the germline ends. The germline gives CDR1 SGHVS, CDR2 FQNEAQ. The CDR3 is 15 amino acids. The J gene is TRBJ2-1, the V gene TRBV7-8; D not certain. This specimen consisted of cultured CD8+ T cells from PBMCs, obtained from culture after CMV antigen stimulation. This clonotype originated in a human donor in good health (CMV status not recorded). Some clones in this sample may be carry-over from other donors' samples. Here the CDR3 DNA reads TGTGCCAGCAGCTTAGCTCACCAAGAATCCAATGAGCAGTTCTTC. Translated: CASSLAHQESNEQFF. The entire variable domain, with the rest obtained from reference TRBV7-8 and TRBJ2-1, is as follows: GAGVSQSPRYKVAKRGQDVALRCDPISGHVSLFWYQQALGQGPEFLTYFQNEAQLDKSGLPSDRFFAERPEGSVSTLKIQRTQQEDSAVYLCASSLAHQESNEQFFGPGTRLTVL.